The 17 T cell receptor beta chains below come from one sample, sequenced in a study of T cell changes during pregnancy in multiple sclerosis. TCRdb's copy holds only in-frame clones and misses some; the assay was immunoSEQ multiplex PCR. This table has around 36,000 clones, under 95% appearing once. This specimen was CD8+ T cells from peripheral blood mononuclear cells, taken in the first trimester of pregnancy. The receptors originated from a female donor with multiple sclerosis, enrolled in a pregnancy study.

V usage is TRBV6-6 and J usage is TRBJ1-2; TRBD1 might be the D (5 bases). Germline V gives CDR1 MNHNY, CDR2 SVGAGI (reference sequence). V was cut by 10 bases and J by 1 base, with 13 bases left in between. The CDR3 extends over 13 amino acids. The CDR3 loop is CATNGGDNYGYTF. CDR3 nucleotides: TGTGCCACCAACGGGGGGGATAACTATGGCTACACCTTC.

The chain joins TRBV7-8 to TRBJ1-1; TRBD1 matches 10 bases. The V segment lost 3 bases and the J segment 6 bases; nucleotides outside the gene matches: 1. Germline values: CDR1 SGHVS, CDR2 FQNEAQ. This CDR3 is built from 13 residues. CDR3 DNA sequence: TGTGCCAGCAGCTTGGGGACAGGGGCTGAAGCTTTCTTT. Amino acid sequence: CASSLGTGAEAFF.

The genes are TRBV2 and TRBJ2-7, with a tentative D call TRBD1 (6 bases). Germline assignment: CDR1 SNHLY and CDR2 FYNNEI. Trimming pared 10 bases from V and 3 bases from J, leaving 13 bases between. The CDR3 is made up of 12 amino acids. CDR3 sequence: CATAQGYYEQYF. CDR3 sequence (DNA): TGTGCCACCGCACAGGGCTACTACGAGCAGTACTTC.

The chain combines TRBV27 with TRBJ1-2; 8 nucleotides match TRBD1. Per the germline V gene, CDR1 is MNHEY and CDR2 is SMNVEV (reference sequence). CDR3 length: 12 amino acids. J lost 6 bases, V lost 5 bases, and 2 bases had no gene match. The CDR3 region is CASSAGGHGYTF. CDR3 DNA: TGTGCCAGCAGTGCAGGGGGCCATGGCTACACCTTC.

This clone was seen a single time. The chain has TRBV6-1 and TRBJ2-7, with D possibly TRBD2 on 6 matching bases. The V and J ends lost 0 bases and 2 bases respectively, with 11 bases between them. This CDR3 contains 15 residues. Germline values: CDR1 MNHNS, CDR2 SASEGT. The CDR3 DNA is TGTGCCAGCAGTGAAGCTAGCGGCGGTACCTACGAGCAGTACTTC. Protein: CASSEASGGTYEQYF.

V is TRBV9 and J is TRBJ2-7; D may be TRBD1 (5 bases). Looked up from germline, CDR1 is SGDLS and CDR2 is YYNGEE. Trimming took off 7 bases at V and 5 bases at J, with 13 bases between the two ends. This CDR3 is 12 amino acids long. CDR3 DNA: TGTGCCAGCGCCACGACAGAAGACGAGCAGTACTTC. Translation gives CASATTEDEQYF.

This clone showed up just a few times. V usage is TRBV19 and J usage is TRBJ2-2; D perhaps matches TRBD1 (5 bases). The CDR3 consists of 15 residues. Trimming shortened V by 7 bases and J by 6 bases, and 18 bases separated the two germline ends. Germline V gene sequence: CDR1 LNHDA, CDR2 SQIVND (reference sequence). CDR3 protein: CASIEWQGSPGELFF. The CDR3 DNA sequence: TGTGCCAGTATCGAATGGCAGGGCTCCCCCGGGGAGCTGTTTTTT. The full variable domain, its missing parts supplied by reference TRBV19 and TRBJ2-2, is DGGITQSPKYLFRKEGQNVTLSCEQNLNHDAMYWYRQDPGQGLRLIYYSQIVNDFQKGDIAEGYSVSREKKESFPLTVTSAQKNPTAFYLCASIEWQGSPGELFFGEGSRLTVL.

The chain is built from TRBV30 and TRBJ2-1; TRBD1 might be the D (6 bases). CDR3 size: 15 residues. V was cut by 4 bases and J by 6 bases, with 19 bases left in between. Germline CDR1 and CDR2: GTSNPN and SVGIG (reference sequence). The CDR3 sequence: CAWTPPRSRGNEQFF. DNA for the CDR3: TGTGCCTGGACTCCCCCGAGGAGCAGGGGCAATGAGCAGTTCTTC.

The chain combines TRBV4-1 with TRBJ2-7; unclear D gene. Looked up from germline, CDR1 is MGHRA and CDR2 is YSYEKL. The CDR3 extends over 14 amino acids. The V end was cut by 1 base, the J end by 0 bases, with 7 bases between. The CDR3: CASSQVVPSYEQYF. The CDR3 DNA reads TGCGCCAGCAGCCAAGTAGTGCCCTCCTACGAGCAGTACTTC.

This sequence joins TRBV28 and TRBJ1-1, with unresolved D. Trimming took 6 bases from V and 0 from J, leaving 14 bases between them. The germline CDR1 and CDR2 sequences are MDHEN and SYDVKM. The CDR3 is 15 residues long. The CDR3 DNA is TGTGCCAGCAGCCTTATAACAGTATTGAACACTGAAGCTTTCTTT. This translates into CASSLITVLNTEAFF. The full variable domain, in which reference TRBV28 and TRBJ1-1 provide the parts outside the CDR3, is DVKVTQSSRYLVKRTGEKVFLECVQDMDHENMFWYRQDPGLGLRLIYFSYDVKMKEKGDIPEGYSVSREKKERFSLILESASTNQTSMYLCASSLITVLNTEAFFGQGTRLTVV.

The chain employs TRBV11-2 and TRBJ2-3, with unresolved D. The germline CDR1 and CDR2 sequences are SGHAT and FQNNGV. The V gene lost 6 bases and the J gene lost 0 bases, with 4 bases spanning the gap. This CDR3 is built from 12 residues. CDR3 in DNA: TGTGCCAGCAGTCCAAGCACAGATACGCAGTATTTT. This encodes CASSPSTDTQYF.

The chain is built from TRBV11-2 and TRBJ2-1, with 9 bases lining up with TRBD1. The CDR3 totals 17 residues. Trimming at V came to 1 base and at J to 6 bases, leaving 10 bases not matched to a gene. The germline V gene encodes CDR1 SGHAT and CDR2 FQNNGV. The CDR3 DNA is TGTGCCAGCAGCTTAGGTCCCGGGACAGGGTACGGCAATGAGCAGTTCTTC. This encodes CASSLGPGTGYGNEQFF.

CDR3 nucleotides: TGTGCCAGCATCGGGACAGGGGGAGAGCAGTACTTC. Its protein product is CASIGTGGEQYF. V is TRBV2 and J is TRBJ2-7; 11 bases map to TRBD1. V was clipped by 7 bases and J by 7 bases; unmatched bases: 3. The CDR3 sequence is 12 residues long. CDR1 and CDR2 (germline): SNHLY, FYNNEI.

The gene calls are TRBV6-6 and TRBJ2-7; 9 nucleotides agree with TRBD2. The CDR3 runs to 16 residues. Germline V CDR1 and CDR2: MNHNY, SVGAGI (reference sequence). Losses at the gene ends were 5 bases for V and 2 bases for J; bases not matched to a gene: 10. In DNA form, the CDR3 reads TGTGCCAGCAGTCTCCAACGACTAGCGGCCACCTACGAGCAGTACTTC. Amino acids: CASSLQRLAATYEQYF.

The chain carries TRBV29-1 and TRBJ2-3, with D possibly matching TRBD2 (7 bases). The germline gives CDR1 SQVTM, CDR2 ANQGSEA. This CDR3 spans 14 amino acids. The V end lost 8 bases, the J end lost 5 bases, and 20 bases lay between the germline ends. The CDR3 DNA reads as TGCAGCTCCCCGGTCGGGGGGCAAGGAGATACGCAGTATTTT. This encodes CSSPVGGQGDTQYF.

The chain has TRBV6-5 and TRBJ1-2; no clear D. The ends were cut back, 2 bases at V and 4 bases at J, with 11 bases in the middle. Germline CDR1 reads MNHEY; CDR2 reads SVGAGI. This CDR3 spans 14 amino acids. The DNA for the CDR3 is TGTGCCAGCAGTTACGAGGGAGACCCCTATGGCTACACCTTC. Translation gives CASSYEGDPYGYTF.

The J gene is TRBJ2-7, the V gene TRBV7-8; D unclear. Germline lookup yields CDR1 SGHVS and CDR2 FQNEAQ. This CDR3 has 12 amino acids. V was trimmed by 7 bases and J by 0 bases, leaving 7 bases between them. CDR3 in DNA: TGTGCCAGCACCCTAGACTCCTACGAGCAGTACTTC. Translating gives CASTLDSYEQYF.